This TCR beta chain appears in the sequencing data of a study of shared clonotypes between healthy human individuals. Study observations and caveats: It was the few donors that limited the genetic and exposure-history diversity represented.

Subsets obtained from CD4+ cells comprised CD45RA+ naive and CD45RA-negative memory cells. J was trimmed by 4 bases and V by 4 bases; bases with no gene match: 6. The CDR3 has 14 amino acids. Germline V gene lookup returns CDR1 SGHRS and CDR2 YFSETQ. In the case of this clone: The antigen is unknown.

Clones were read by immunoSEQ multiplex PCR, and TCRdb kept only the in-frame ones, dropping some. There are 950,000 to 1,300,000 clones in the sample; about 76% occur only once, and approximately 1.5% lies in the top ten. The sequenced sample consisted of memory CD4+ T cells sorted from blood. This sample's subset: CD45RA-negative fraction. The chain uses TRBV5-1 and TRBJ1-2; 8 nucleotides agree with TRBD1. This TCR derives from a man younger than 35 in good health. CDR3 region: CASSKGQGGYGYTF. The CDR3 DNA reads TGCGCCAGCAGCAAAGGACAGGGTGGCTATGGCTACACCTTC.